A single sample gave rise to the 9 T cell receptor beta chains below, sequenced in a study of T cells after yellow fever vaccination. TCRdb reanalysed the 5' RACE reads using MiXCR and keeps one entry per CDR3 protein. This table holds around 260,000 distinct CDR3 sequences, over 4.5% found once. This material consisted of CD4+ T cells sorted from PBMCs, taken on the day of the yellow fever booster vaccination. These receptors all come from a man aged 18 to 29 who received the YFV17D yellow fever vaccine.

The J gene is TRBJ2-5, the V gene TRBV9; 7 bases fit TRBD1. CDR1 is SGDLS, CDR2 YYNGEE, per germline. V lost 6 bases, J lost 4 bases, and 12 bases stayed unmatched. The CDR3 spans 15 residues. The CDR3 region is CASTTRGGQRETQYF. For the CDR3, the DNA is TGTGCCAGCACGACCCGAGGGGGCCAGCGAGAGACCCAGTACTTC. The full variable domain, completed using reference TRBV9 and TRBJ2-5, is DSGVTQTPKHLITATGQRVTLRCSPRSGDLSVYWYQQSLDQGLQFLIQYYNGEERAKGNILERFSAQQFPDLHSELNLSSLELGDSALYFCASTTRGGQRETQYFGPGTRLLVL.

There are a few counts of this clonotype. The chain links TRBV5-8 to TRBJ2-3; tentatively, D is TRBD1 (5 bases). With 3 bases removed from V and 0 bases from J, the gap between germline ends came to 17 bases. The CDR3 is 17 residues long. The germline CDR1 and CDR2 sequences are SGHTS and YDEGEE. The CDR3 sequence: CASSSNIRTQSTDTQYF. The CDR3 DNA reads as TGTGCCAGCAGCTCAAACATCCGGACACAAAGCACAGATACGCAGTATTTT.

This clonotype was seen at least ten times. The chain links TRBV11-3 to TRBJ2-3; possible D gene TRBD1, 6 bases. This CDR3 has 16 residues. V lost 3 bases, J lost 1 base, and 14 bases lay in between. Germline V gene data show CDR1 as SGHNT and CDR2 as YENEEA. The CDR3 DNA is TGTGCCAGCAGCTTCCAGGGGACCTCTCGCACAGATACGCAGTATTTT. Translated, it gives CASSFQGTSRTDTQYF.

This clonotype was picked up a small number of times. The chain links TRBV3-1 to TRBJ2-1; weak D call: TRBD1 (5 bases). The CDR3 runs to 15 residues. Germline CDR1 and CDR2: LGHDT and YNNKEL (reference sequence). Trimming cost V 6 bases and J 4 bases, with 16 bases left between them. The CDR3 spells CASSLGVQDYNEQFF. The CDR3 region has the DNA TGTGCCAGCAGTCTTGGGGTACAGGATTACAATGAGCAGTTCTTC.

This clonotype showed up just a few times. CDR3 residues: CASSYSPGWTGEETQYF. In DNA, the CDR3 is TGTGCCAGCAGTTACTCCCCAGGTTGGACAGGGGAAGAGACCCAGTACTTC. The chain carries TRBV6-5 and TRBJ2-5, with TRBD1 matching 9 bases. The CDR3 totals 17 residues. Germline assignment: CDR1 MNHEY and CDR2 SVGAGI. The trim removed 0 bases at V and 3 bases at J, leaving 8 bases unmatched.

This clonotype was counted between two and nine times. V gene TRBV2 combines with J gene TRBJ2-7; D may be TRBD1 or TRBD2 (6 bases each). Trimming pared 6 bases from V and 2 bases from J, leaving 17 bases between. The CDR3 is 15 residues long. CDR1 is SNHLY, CDR2 FYNNEI, per germline. The CDR3 DNA is TGTGCCAGCAGCCGAGGGGGGCCGTCGGCCTACGAGCAGTACTTC. This translates into CASSRGGPSAYEQYF.

CDR3 DNA: TGTGCCAGCAGCTCTCGACAGACCCCCTACGAGCAGTACGTC. Protein sequence: CASSSRQTPYEQYV. This chain joins TRBV7-2 and TRBJ2-7; D may be TRBD1 (5 bases). Trimming stripped 4 bases from V and 2 bases from J, with 12 bases between. The CDR3 extends over 14 amino acids. Germline values: CDR1 SGHTA, CDR2 FQGNSA.

This clonotype came up a few times. The rearrangement links TRBV7-2 to TRBJ2-3; D may be TRBD1 or TRBD2 (5 bases each). Deletions cut 4 bases from V and 0 bases from J, with 14 bases between. This CDR3 region has 16 residues. Germline CDR1 and CDR2: SGHTA and FQGNSA. CDR3 loop: CASSWTGTASTDTQYF. The CDR3 DNA sequence: TGTGCCAGCAGCTGGACCGGGACCGCTAGCACAGATACGCAGTATTTT.

There are a few counts of this clonotype. V gene TRBV20-1 combines with J gene TRBJ1-6; a weak D match, TRBD1 (5 bases). This CDR3 contains 13 residues. Trimming removed 5 bases at V and 6 bases at J, with 11 bases between. The germline CDR1 and CDR2 sequences are DFQATT and SNEGSKA (reference sequence). The chain's CDR3 is CSAGDSFNSPLHF. CDR3 sequence (DNA): TGCAGTGCTGGGGACTCGTTTAATTCACCCCTCCACTTT.